This entry lists 32 T cell receptor beta chains sequenced from one sample in a study of CD8 T cells in ankylosing spondylitis. Study-level points and caveats: Eight highly homologous variants formed a TCR beta motif that appeared characteristic of ankylosing spondylitis blood.

TCRdb fed the 5' RACE reads into MiXCR, producing one record per CDR3 protein. The sample records 450,000 or so distinct CDR3 sequences, about 25% being singletons. No cognate antigen is known for these TCRs. What was sequenced was blood, either unsorted or a sorted T cell fraction (not recorded which). The source is a male donor with ankylosing spondylitis.

This clonotype was detected a few times. The chain uses TRBV7-9 and TRBJ2-7, with TRBD1 matching over 10 bases. Germline V lookup: CDR1 SEHNR, CDR2 FQNEAQ (reference sequence). V lost 8 bases and J lost 2; bases outside the gene matches: 6. The CDR3 consists of 14 residues. In DNA, the CDR3 is TGTGCCAGCGAGTCCGGGACAGGGGCCTACGAGCAGTACTTC. This gives the protein CASESGTGAYEQYF.

V usage is TRBV10-1 and J usage is TRBJ2-7; 8 bases line up with TRBD1. CDR1 WNHNN and CDR2 SYGVQD come from the germline V gene (reference sequence). The CDR3 has 13 residues. J gave up 5 bases and V 3 bases, and 3 bases lay outside the gene matches. In DNA, the CDR3 is TGCGCCAGCAGTGAAGGCAGGGGGCACGAGCAGTACGTC. It translates to CASSEGRGHEQYV.

The rearrangement links TRBV15 to TRBJ2-1, with D possibly being TRBD2 (5 bases). CDR1 LNHNV and CDR2 YYDKDF come from the germline V gene (reference sequence). The germline V and J ends were trimmed by 8 bases and 0 bases, with 11 bases remaining between them. The CDR3 has 14 residues. CDR3 region: CATSERTSYNEQFF. The CDR3 DNA reads as TGTGCCACCTCAGAGCGGACCTCCTACAATGAGCAGTTCTTC. The complete variable domain, with remaining parts taken from reference TRBV15 and TRBJ2-1, reads DAMVIQNPRYQVTQFGKPVTLSCSQTLNHNVMYWYQQKSSQAPKLLFHYYDKDFNNEADTPDNFQSRRPNTSFCFLDIRSPGLGDTAMYLCATSERTSYNEQFFGPGTRLTVL.

This clonotype was counted only a few times. Here the CDR3 DNA reads TGTGCCACCCAGCGGGGGCGGGTGAACACTGAAGCTTTCTTT. Translating it yields CATQRGRVNTEAFF. The V call is TRBV7-9, the J call TRBJ1-1; D perhaps matches TRBD1 (6 bases). Per germline, CDR1 SEHNR and CDR2 FQNEAQ (reference sequence). Trimming pared 10 bases from V and 0 bases from J, leaving 15 bases between. This CDR3 region has 14 residues.

The chain combines TRBV11-3 with TRBJ2-1, with 9 bases identical to TRBD2. The CDR3 totals 16 residues. Germline assignment: CDR1 SGHNT and CDR2 YENEEA. J lost 6 bases, V lost 4 bases, and 10 bases had no gene match. The CDR3 protein is CASSSRAGGTFNEQFF. For the CDR3, the DNA is TGTGCCAGCAGCTCCCGAGCGGGAGGAACTTTCAATGAGCAGTTCTTC.

The rearrangement joins TRBV20-1 to TRBJ2-1, with no clear D. V gave up 2 bases and J gave up 5 bases, with 7 bases separating them. CDR1 is DFQATT, CDR2 SNEGSKA, per germline (reference sequence). This CDR3 is built from 12 residues. The CDR3 DNA sequence: TGCAGTGCTAGAAGTTCACACAATGAGCAGTTCTTC. This codes for CSARSSHNEQFF.

The chain employs TRBV10-3 and TRBJ2-1; TRBD2 matches at 8 bases. Trimming cost V 3 bases and J 7 bases; bases outside gene matches: 8. Germline CDR1 is ENHRY and CDR2 is SYGVKD. CDR3 length: 15 residues. CDR3 in DNA: TGTGCCATCAGTGAAGGGCAGCGGGAGATTAATGAGCAGTTCTTC. It codes for CAISEGQREINEQFF.

Concerning this clonotype: An end of the junction does not agree with germline; a read error may underlie this. The chain links TRBV12-3 or TRBV12-4 to TRBJ1-2; D not resolved. This CDR3 is 14 amino acids long. The CDR3 sequence: CAGSLERFNYGYTF. Written as DNA, the CDR3 is TGTGCCGGCAGTTTGGAAAGGTTTAACTATGGCTACACCTTC.

This rearrangement joins TRBV20-1 to TRBJ1-1; D remains ambiguous. The V and J ends lost 6 bases and 0 bases respectively, with 11 bases between them. This CDR3 has 13 amino acids. Per germline, CDR1 DFQATT and CDR2 SNEGSKA (reference sequence). The CDR3 DNA reads as TGCAGTGCGAGAAGTAGTATGAACACTGAAGCTTTCTTT. It encodes CSARSSMNTEAFF.

This clonotype was seen a handful of times. This chain joins TRBV5-1 and TRBJ2-1; TRBD2 agrees at 7 bases. CDR1 and CDR2 from the germline V gene are SGHRS and YFSETQ. CDR3 length equals 15 residues. Trimming removed 4 bases from V and 5 bases from J; junction bases left unmatched: 9. Here the CDR3 DNA reads TGCGCCAGCAGCAACCTAGCGGATTCCAACAATGAGCAGTTCTTC. Protein sequence: CASSNLADSNNEQFF.

With regard to this clonotype: The junction departs from germline at one end; a sequencing error may be responsible. The chain carries TRBV3-1 and TRBJ2-7; D ambiguous. The CDR3 is 11 residues long. CDR1 is LGHDT and CDR2 is YNNKEL in the germline V gene (reference sequence). CDR3 DNA sequence: TGTGCCAGCAGCCAAGAAGGAAAACTTGACTTC. Translating it yields CASSQEGKLDF.

This clonotype has just a few counts. The V and J genes are TRBV20-1 and TRBJ2-1, with 12 nucleotides matching TRBD2. Trimming took 2 bases from V and 2 from J; bases not matched to a gene: 10. This CDR3 has 18 amino acids. The germline gives CDR1 DFQATT, CDR2 SNEGSKA (reference sequence). The CDR3 is CSARKWLAGGDAYNEQFF. In DNA form, the CDR3 reads TGCAGTGCTAGAAAATGGCTAGCGGGAGGGGATGCCTACAATGAGCAGTTCTTC.

This clonotype was picked up a small number of times. The chain uses TRBV10-2 and TRBJ2-1, with a possible D match to TRBD2 (6 bases). Germline CDR1 is WSHSY and CDR2 is SAAADI. With 2 bases removed from V and 9 bases from J, the gap between germline ends came to 17 bases. This CDR3 is 15 amino acids long. CDR3 loop: CASSEPGLGVGEQFF. Here the CDR3 DNA reads TGCGCCAGCAGTGAGCCGGGACTGGGGGTCGGTGAGCAGTTCTTC.

The rearrangement uses TRBV5-1 and TRBJ1-4, with 9 bases identical to TRBD1. The germline V gene has CDR1 SGHRS and CDR2 YFSETQ. There are 14 residues in the CDR3. V shed 2 bases, J shed 10 bases, and the junction held 6 bases outside the gene matches. CDR3 bases: TGCGCCAGCAGCTTCAACAGGGGGCGCGGAAAACTGTTTTTT. This sequence encodes CASSFNRGRGKLFF.

This clonotype was seen only a few times. The rearrangement links TRBV6-1 to TRBJ2-3; 12 bases map to TRBD1. The germline V gene has CDR1 MNHNS and CDR2 SASEGT. Germline trimming cut 8 bases from V and 2 bases from J; bases unmatched to any gene: 2. The CDR3 sequence is 14 residues long. CDR3 nucleotides: TGTGCCAGCGGGGGACAGGGGGCCACAGATACGCAGTATTTT. Translated, it gives CASGGQGATDTQYF.

This clonotype was seen just once. V and J are TRBV12-3 or TRBV12-4 and TRBJ1-2; D unresolved. This CDR3 is built from 14 residues. V gave up 7 bases and J gave up 4 bases, with 16 bases separating them. CDR3 sequence reads: CASTRWPERYGYTF. The CDR3 DNA reads TGTGCCAGCACTAGGTGGCCGGAGCGCTATGGCTACACCTTC.

This chain links TRBV18 with TRBJ1-5; D ambiguous. V lost 6 bases and J lost 3, with 15 bases in between. This CDR3 has 15 residues. Germline CDR1 reads KGHSH; CDR2 reads LQKENI. CDR3 residues: CASSPGAVLNQPQHF. For the CDR3, the DNA is TGTGCCAGCTCCCCCGGTGCGGTGCTCAATCAGCCCCAGCATTTT.

This clonotype was detected many times. The chain joins TRBV10-3 to TRBJ1-2, with D possibly TRBD1 on 5 matching bases. The ends were cut back, 3 bases at V and 4 bases at J, with 9 bases in the middle. CDR1 and CDR2 (germline): ENHRY, SYGVKD. The CDR3 sequence is 13 residues long. The CDR3 protein is CAISEDRGYGYTF. The CDR3 DNA reads TGTGCCATCAGTGAAGACAGAGGCTATGGCTACACCTTC.

This clonotype was seen a few times. The chain joins TRBV6-1 to TRBJ2-2; TRBD2 matches 8 bases. J was trimmed by 6 bases and V by 5 bases; bases with no gene match: 11. Germline V gives CDR1 MNHNS, CDR2 SASEGT. This CDR3 has 16 residues. CDR3: CASSPLFSGTSGELFF. In nucleotides, the CDR3 is TGTGCCAGCAGTCCCCTTTTTAGCGGGACGTCCGGGGAGCTGTTTTTT.

This chain connects TRBV5-1 to TRBJ1-2; 7 bases line up with TRBD1. V was pared by 3 bases and J by 7 bases, with 6 bases of the junction left unmatched. CDR3 length: 13 residues. Germline V gene sequence: CDR1 SGHRS, CDR2 YFSETQ. Here the CDR3 reads CASSSLQGSGYTF. Here the CDR3 DNA reads TGCGCCAGCAGCTCCCTACAGGGGTCTGGCTACACCTTC.

This clonotype turned up a few times. The chain carries TRBV7-8 and TRBJ2-7; D is possibly TRBD2 (6 bases). Trimming removed 3 bases from V and 5 bases from J, with 14 bases in between. Per the germline V gene, CDR1 is SGHVS and CDR2 is FQNEAQ. CDR3 length equals 14 residues. The CDR3 here is CASSFPGLQDEQYV. CDR3 nucleotide sequence: TGTGCCAGCAGCTTCCCGGGACTCCAGGACGAGCAGTACGTC.

This clonotype was observed at least ten times. This chain connects TRBV29-1 to TRBJ2-3, with D perhaps matching TRBD1 (6 bases). The CDR3 covers 13 residues. Trimming pared 4 bases from V and 5 bases from J, leaving 13 bases between. Germline CDR1 SQVTM, CDR2 ANQGSEA. DNA for the CDR3: TGCAGCGTTGTGGGTGAGGGGGTAGATACGCAGTATTTT. This codes for CSVVGEGVDTQYF.

This clonotype turned up a few times. This rearrangement joins TRBV24-1 to TRBJ1-5; the match to TRBD1 covers 9 bases. In germline, CDR1 is KGHDR, CDR2 SFDVKD. The CDR3 has 15 amino acids. Losses at the gene ends were 5 bases for V and 5 bases for J; bases not matched to a gene: 6. CDR3 loop: CATSGSQGAHQPQHF. In DNA, the CDR3 is TGTGCCACCAGTGGCTCACAGGGGGCTCATCAGCCCCAGCATTTT.

The chain employs TRBV12-3 or TRBV12-4 and TRBJ2-3; 7 positions agree with TRBD2. CDR3 length: 13 residues. The ends lost 3 bases at V and 13 bases at J; junction bases unmatched: 10. The DNA of the CDR3 is TGTGCCAGCAGTTTTGAACTAGCGTTAAGGAAGTATTTT. Its protein product is CASSFELALRKYF.

The rearrangement uses TRBV5-1 and TRBJ2-4; D may be TRBD1 (5 bases). The CDR3 spans 13 residues. V dropped 3 bases and J dropped 6 bases, with 10 bases sitting between them. Per the germline V gene, CDR1 is SGHRS and CDR2 is YFSETQ. The CDR3 DNA follows: TGCGCCAGCAGCTCTGAAGGGGTAAACATTCAGTACTTC. The encoded protein is CASSSEGVNIQYF.

V usage is TRBV6-2 or TRBV6-3 and J usage is TRBJ1-1, with a possible D match to TRBD1 (5 bases). The CDR3 covers 15 residues. The germline gives CDR1 MNHEY, CDR2 SVGEGT. The ends were cut back, 7 bases at V and 4 bases at J, with 19 bases in the middle. CDR3 residues: CASIMYLGGGTEAFF. CDR3 DNA sequence: TGTGCCAGCATCATGTACCTCGGGGGGGGCACTGAAGCTTTCTTT.

This clonotype has more than one count but fewer than ten. This rearrangement joins TRBV5-6 to TRBJ2-7; TRBD2 is a possible D gene (5 bases). The CDR3 has 16 amino acids. The V gene's germline CDR1 is SGHDT and CDR2 YYEEEE. V was cut by 4 bases and J by 4 bases, with 21 bases left in between. CDR3 residues: CASSQRDYVLRYEQYF. CDR3 sequence (DNA): TGTGCCAGCAGCCAACGAGACTACGTACTTAGGTACGAGCAGTACTTC.

This clonotype turned up a few times. The chain recombines TRBV12-3 or TRBV12-4 with TRBJ2-1, with TRBD2 matching over 7 bases. V shed 4 bases and J 12 bases; nucleotides not matched to a gene: 6. The CDR3 runs 12 residues. The DNA for the CDR3 is TGTGCCAGCAGTTACGGCGGGAGTAGGCAGTTCTTC. Translating gives CASSYGGSRQFF.

This clonotype turned up a few times. V gene TRBV24-1 combines with J gene TRBJ2-3, with 12 bases identical to TRBD2. The junction had 8 bases not matched to a gene; V was cut back by 5 bases and J by 0 bases. CDR1 and CDR2 from the germline V gene are KGHDR and SFDVKD. The CDR3 is made up of 18 amino acids. Written as DNA, the CDR3 is TGTGCCACCAGTGCATGGGGGACTAGCGGGCCCAGCACAGATACGCAGTATTTT. Translating gives CATSAWGTSGPSTDTQYF.

This clonotype was observed a handful of times. This chain's CDR3 is CASTLGSSTGELFF. The CDR3 DNA reads TGTGCCAGCACCCTCGGCAGTAGCACCGGGGAGCTGTTTTTT. V gene TRBV12-3 or TRBV12-4 combines with J gene TRBJ2-2; D uncertain. The CDR3 consists of 14 residues. The V end was cut by 7 bases, the J end by 4 bases, with 13 bases between.

This clonotype was detected a few times. The chain combines TRBV7-2 with TRBJ1-2; TRBD1 aligns across 10 bases. Germline V gives CDR1 SGHTA, CDR2 FQGNSA. This CDR3 spans 17 amino acids. V was pared by 0 bases and J by 7 bases, with 11 bases of the junction left unmatched. The CDR3, as DNA: TGTGCCAGCAGCTTAGCGCCCGCGGGACAGGGGCCCTCTGGCTACACCTTC. Its protein product is CASSLAPAGQGPSGYTF.

This clonotype was found many times. This chain uses TRBV5-1 with TRBJ2-5, with 7 bases fitting TRBD1. Germline lookup yields CDR1 SGHRS and CDR2 YFSETQ. This CDR3 has 15 residues. With V trimmed by 0 bases and J by 3 bases, 5 bases remained unmatched. CDR3 in amino acids: CASSLGRGGEETQYF. CDR3 nucleotides: TGCGCCAGCAGCTTGGGCCGAGGGGGCGAAGAGACCCAGTACTTC.